The 27 T cell receptor beta chains reported below all come from one sample, sequenced in a study of T cells in Graves' hyperthyroidism and ophthalmopathy. RNA transcripts were the template for amplifying TCR beta CDR3 regions. Initially, a first-round RT-PCR of the TCR CDR3 employed the HTBI primer set. TCRdb itself ran the multiplex PCR reads through MiXCR, one entry per CDR3 protein. The table includes under 400,000 distinct CDR3 sequences, 16% detected once. Sequencing used blood. The receptor source for this set is a man aged 25 to 40 with Graves' hyperthyroidism.

This clonotype was counted at least ten times. V usage is TRBV6-1 and J usage is TRBJ2-7; perhaps TRBD1 as D (6 bases). Trimming removed 7 bases at V and 0 bases at J, with 13 bases between. Germline loops: CDR1 MNHNS, CDR2 SASEGT. This CDR3 spans 14 amino acids. DNA of the CDR3: TGTGCCAGCAATCGAGACAGGAGCTCCTACGAGCAGTACTTC. It codes for CASNRDRSSYEQYF.

This clonotype was detected once. V is TRBV6-1 and J is TRBJ2-1; no definite D call. Between the trimmed V and J ends, which lost 4 bases and 1 base, there was a span of 11 bases. Germline CDR1 MNHNS, CDR2 SASEGT. The CDR3 is 15 residues long. CDR3 amino acids: CASSGGGSSYNEQFF. DNA of the CDR3: TGTGCCAGCAGTGGAGGCGGATCTTCCTACAATGAGCAGTTCTTC.

This clonotype was counted many times. The rearrangement links TRBV13 to TRBJ2-1; no definite D call. Trimming took 3 bases from V and 7 from J, leaving 7 bases between them. Germline lookup yields CDR1 PRHDT and CDR2 FYEKMQ (reference sequence). The CDR3 consists of 12 residues. DNA of the CDR3: TGTGCCAGCAGCTTCAGACTTAATGAGCAGTTCTTC. It specifies CASSFRLNEQFF. Looking up the rest from reference TRBV13 and TRBJ2-1 gives the full variable domain: AAGVIQSPRHLIKEKRETATLKCYPIPRHDTVYWYQQGPGQDPQFLISFYEKMQSDKGSIPDRFSAQQFSDYHSELNMSSLELGDSALYFCASSFRLNEQFFGPGTRLTVL.

The table lists this clonotype with many counts. This sequence joins TRBV28 and TRBJ2-1; 10 nucleotides agree with TRBD1. CDR1 MDHEN and CDR2 SYDVKM come from the germline V gene. The CDR3 has 13 residues. With 6 bases clipped from V and 9 bases from J, the junction kept 5 bases outside the gene matches. The DNA of the CDR3 is TGTGCCAGCAGACGACAGGGGGCGGGTGAGCAGTTCTTC. This translates into CASRRQGAGEQFF. Filled out from reference TRBV28 and TRBJ2-1, the complete variable domain reads DVKVTQSSRYLVKRTGEKVFLECVQDMDHENMFWYRQDPGLGLRLIYFSYDVKMKEKGDIPEGYSVSREKKERFSLILESASTNQTSMYLCASRRQGAGEQFFGPGTRLTVL.

This clonotype occurred a few times. CDR3 bases: TGTGCCAGCAGCTTAGCGGCTAGCGGGACTATCTACGAGCAGTACTTC. Translating gives CASSLAASGTIYEQYF. The rearrangement uses TRBV7-8 and TRBJ2-7; 9 bases match TRBD2. The J segment lost 3 bases and the V segment lost 0 bases, leaving 6 bases of the junction unmatched. The germline V gene has CDR1 SGHVS and CDR2 FQNEAQ. CDR3 length: 16 amino acids. Based on the CDR3 plus reference TRBV7-8 and TRBJ2-7, the full variable domain is GAGVSQSPRYKVAKRGQDVALRCDPISGHVSLFWYQQALGQGPEFLTYFQNEAQLDKSGLPSDRFFAERPEGSVSTLKIQRTQQEDSAVYLCASSLAASGTIYEQYFGPGTRLTVT.

This clonotype has at least ten counts. The chain has TRBV20-1 and TRBJ2-5, with TRBD2 identical over 8 bases. V lost 3 bases to trimming and J lost 4 bases; unmatched junction nucleotides: 7. The CDR3 has 14 residues. The V gene's germline CDR1 is DFQATT and CDR2 SNEGSKA (reference sequence). The CDR3 nucleotides are TGCAGTGCTAGGCGAGCGGGAGTAGCAGAGACCCAGTACTTC. It codes for CSARRAGVAETQYF.

This clonotype was recorded a few times. J is TRBJ2-1 and V is TRBV19; D is unclear. The CDR3 is 18 residues long. Germline values: CDR1 LNHDA, CDR2 SQIVND (reference sequence). V was shortened by 5 bases and J by 1 base, with 21 bases between the two germline ends. CDR3 coding DNA: TGTGCCAGTAGTGTACAATTCCGACTTTCCTATTCCTACAATGAGCAGTTCTTC. Translated: CASSVQFRLSYSYNEQFF.

A few counts support this clonotype. The V call is TRBV7-2, the J call TRBJ2-5; D is undetermined. The CDR3 totals 13 residues. The germline V gene has CDR1 SGHTA and CDR2 FQGNSA. Trimming pared 10 bases from V and 0 bases from J, leaving 12 bases between. The CDR3 region is CATGIGYQETQYF. The CDR3 region has the DNA TGTGCCACAGGAATAGGGTACCAAGAGACCCAGTACTTC.

This clonotype has a handful of counts. The chain links TRBV10-2 to TRBJ2-7; D possibly matches TRBD1 or TRBD2 (6 bases each). The CDR3 extends over 14 amino acids. V dropped 3 bases and J dropped 3 bases, with 12 bases sitting between them. The germline CDR1 and CDR2 sequences are WSHSY and SAAADI. CDR3: CASSDSGAIYEQYF. CDR3 bases: TGCGCCAGCAGTGATTCGGGGGCAATCTACGAGCAGTACTTC.

At least ten counts were recorded for this clonotype. The chain combines TRBV10-3 with TRBJ2-7; 11 bases map to TRBD2. Germline trimming cut 0 bases from V and 5 bases from J; bases unmatched to any gene: 6. The germline V gene encodes CDR1 ENHRY and CDR2 SYGVKD. The CDR3 is 16 amino acids. CDR3 residues: CAISESIAGGGDEQYF. CDR3 in DNA: TGTGCCATCAGTGAGTCGATAGCGGGAGGGGGCGACGAGCAGTACTTC.

The rearrangement links TRBV19 to TRBJ1-1; weak D call: TRBD1 (5 bases). This CDR3 comprises 15 residues. Between the trimmed V and J ends, which lost 1 base and 1 base, there was a span of 10 bases. Germline values: CDR1 LNHDA, CDR2 SQIVND (reference sequence). CDR3 in amino acids: CASSIVGRGNTEAFF. CDR3 in DNA: TGTGCCAGTAGTATAGTTGGGAGGGGGAACACTGAAGCTTTCTTT.

This clonotype showed up many times. V usage is TRBV11-2 and J usage is TRBJ2-3, with D tentatively TRBD2 (6 bases). The germline CDR1 and CDR2 sequences are SGHAT and FQNNGV. The CDR3 length is 15 residues. The germline V and J ends were trimmed by 1 base and 2 bases, with 10 bases remaining between them. The chain's CDR3 is CASSLVGGTTDTQYF. The DNA for the CDR3 is TGTGCCAGCAGCTTAGTGGGAGGAACCACAGATACGCAGTATTTT. Looking up the rest from reference TRBV11-2 and TRBJ2-3 gives the full variable domain: EAGVAQSPRYKIIEKRQSVAFWCNPISGHATLYWYQQILGQGPKLLIQFQNNGVVDDSQLPKDRFSAERLKGVDSTLKIQPAKLEDSAVYLCASSLVGGTTDTQYFGPGTRLTVL.

This clonotype was detected many times. The chain couples TRBV28 to TRBJ1-1; D is undetermined. This CDR3 region has 14 residues. The germline V gene has CDR1 MDHEN and CDR2 SYDVKM. The germline V and J ends were trimmed by 8 bases and 5 bases, with 18 bases remaining between them. CDR3 region: CASASGGLVTEAFF. The CDR3 nucleotides read TGTGCCAGCGCTTCAGGAGGTTTGGTAACTGAAGCTTTCTTT. Combining the CDR3 with reference TRBV28 and TRBJ1-1 gives the whole variable domain DVKVTQSSRYLVKRTGEKVFLECVQDMDHENMFWYRQDPGLGLRLIYFSYDVKMKEKGDIPEGYSVSREKKERFSLILESASTNQTSMYLCASASGGLVTEAFFGQGTRLTVV.

This clonotype appeared many times. This chain uses TRBV27 with TRBJ1-5; 9 nucleotides match TRBD1. CDR1 is MNHEY and CDR2 is SMNVEV in the germline V gene (reference sequence). The CDR3 totals 17 residues. The ends lost 0 bases at V and 3 bases at J; junction bases unmatched: 6. DNA for the CDR3: TGTGCCAGCAGTTTATCGTACAGGGGGCTACCCAATCAGCCCCAGCATTTT. Translation: CASSLSYRGLPNQPQHF.

Ten or more counts support this clonotype. The rearrangement uses TRBV6-1 and TRBJ2-7; TRBD1 matches at 8 bases. V lost 6 bases to trimming and J lost 6 bases; unmatched junction nucleotides: 7. Germline CDR1 MNHNS, CDR2 SASEGT. This CDR3 is 13 amino acids long. This chain's CDR3 is CASSPQGEGEQYF. DNA for the CDR3: TGTGCCAGCAGCCCACAGGGGGAAGGCGAGCAGTACTTC.

In its sample, this clonotype was seen many times. The V call is TRBV7-6, the J call TRBJ2-1; no definite D call. The germline CDR1 and CDR2 sequences are SGHVS and FNYEAQ. V lost 1 base and J lost 9, with 7 bases in between. The CDR3 is 12 residues long. CDR3 in amino acids: CASSLGSFEQFF. DNA of the CDR3: TGTGCCAGCAGCTTAGGTTCCTTTGAGCAGTTCTTC.

The genes are TRBV15 and TRBJ2-1, with a tentative D call TRBD2 (5 bases). This CDR3 has 16 residues. The V gene lost 1 base and the J gene lost 5 bases, with 15 bases spanning the gap. Germline lookup yields CDR1 LNHNV and CDR2 YYDKDF (reference sequence). CDR3 DNA sequence: TGTGCCACCAGCAGAGCCCGACTACCGCCTAACAATGAGCAGTTCTTC. As protein: CATSRARLPPNNEQFF.

This chain links TRBV6-1 with TRBJ2-7, with D tentatively TRBD2 (5 bases). The CDR3 length is 14 residues. V was pared by 5 bases and J by 6 bases, with 17 bases between. Germline lookup yields CDR1 MNHNS and CDR2 SASEGT. CDR3 nucleotides: TGTGCCAGCAGTTTTGTGGGCGAGGGCCGCGAGCAGTACTTC. It codes for CASSFVGEGREQYF.

This clonotype appeared a few times. The rearrangement uses TRBV20-1 and TRBJ1-4; 7 bases line up with TRBD1. V shed 6 bases and J 5 bases; nucleotides not matched to a gene: 6. The CDR3 covers 13 residues. Per germline, CDR1 DFQATT and CDR2 SNEGSKA (reference sequence). The CDR3 is CSAGGRGNEKLFF. As DNA, the CDR3 is TGCAGTGCGGGGGGCAGGGGGAATGAAAAACTGTTTTTT.

This clonotype has a count of ten or more. The chain recombines TRBV28 with TRBJ2-1, with D perhaps TRBD2 (6 bases). This CDR3 has 15 residues. The germline V gene encodes CDR1 MDHEN and CDR2 SYDVKM. Trimming took off 2 bases at V and 3 bases at J, with 11 bases between the two ends. This CDR3 reads CASSLGAGYYNEQFF. CDR3 DNA sequence: TGTGCCAGCAGTTTAGGAGCGGGCTACTACAATGAGCAGTTCTTC.

The V gene is TRBV7-2, the J gene TRBJ2-3, with no clear D. The CDR3 contains 17 residues. In germline, CDR1 is SGHTA, CDR2 FQGNSA. V lost 1 base, J lost 5 bases, and 19 bases lay in between. CDR3 region: CASSLVAVQLAGDTQYF. CDR3 coding DNA: TGTGCCAGCAGCTTAGTGGCAGTCCAGCTCGCAGGAGATACGCAGTATTTT.

In its sample, this clonotype was seen a few times. J is TRBJ2-5 and V is TRBV5-4, with 9 bases that match TRBD1. The V gene's germline CDR1 is SGHNT and CDR2 YYREEE (reference sequence). The length of the CDR3 is 15 residues. V lost 4 bases, J lost 5 bases, and 9 bases stayed unmatched. The CDR3: CASSRTGGALETQYF. DNA of the CDR3: TGTGCCAGCAGCCGTACAGGGGGCGCGTTGGAGACCCAGTACTTC.

There are many counts of this clonotype. The rearrangement joins TRBV28 to TRBJ1-3; the match to TRBD1 covers 8 bases. Trimming cost V 2 bases and J 3 bases; bases outside gene matches: 3. In germline, CDR1 is MDHEN, CDR2 SYDVKM. The CDR3 has 15 residues. Here the CDR3 reads CASSLAGGFGNTIYF. The CDR3 DNA reads as TGTGCCAGCAGTTTAGCAGGGGGCTTTGGAAACACCATATATTTT.

The chain has TRBV20-1 and TRBJ2-1; 8 positions agree with TRBD1. The V and J ends lost 6 bases and 8 bases, in that order; junction bases with no gene match: 15. This CDR3 is built from 15 residues. CDR1 is DFQATT and CDR2 is SNEGSKA in the germline V gene (reference sequence). The DNA of the CDR3 is TGCAGTGCGTCTCAGGGGGCTGACCACAACGATGAGCAGTTCTTC. Amino acid sequence: CSASQGADHNDEQFF.

The V and J genes are TRBV4-1 and TRBJ2-1; 9 bases are shared with TRBD2. V was clipped by 0 bases and J by 7 bases; unmatched bases: 13. In germline, CDR1 is MGHRA, CDR2 YSYEKL. CDR3 length equals 18 residues. DNA of the CDR3: TGCGCCAGCAGCCAAGATAAGGGCGGGAGGGCCTCGTGGAATGAGCAGTTCTTC. Protein product: CASSQDKGGRASWNEQFF.

DNA for the CDR3: TGCAGTGCTAGCCCCCCTAGCGGGTGGCAGTATTTT. It is translated as CSASPPSGWQYF. This chain joins TRBV20-1 and TRBJ2-3; 8 bases line up with TRBD2. Germline loops: CDR1 DFQATT, CDR2 SNEGSKA (reference sequence). The CDR3 has 12 residues. J was trimmed by 11 bases and V by 3 bases; bases with no gene match: 7.

The chain employs TRBV29-1 and TRBJ2-1; 11 bases match TRBD2. The ends lost 7 bases at V and 7 bases at J; junction bases unmatched: 6. This CDR3 region has 13 residues. Germline CDR1 is SQVTM and CDR2 is ANQGSEA. The CDR3 reads CSAETSGTNEQFF. The CDR3 DNA reads as TGCAGCGCCGAGACTAGCGGGACTAATGAGCAGTTCTTC.